This T cell receptor (beta chain) was captured in a study of cytomegalovirus exposure and HLA in healthy donors. Regarding the study as a whole: A classifier reportedly called cytomegalovirus status with high sensitivity and specificity. One later analysis, an examination of the 90 to 150 validation repertoires, found that first-cohort TCR clusters tended to co-occur in them.

Data came from immunoSEQ multiplex PCR; TCRdb stores just in-frame clones and leaves some out. The sample includes about 360,000 clones, just over 85% of them seen just once. V was pared by 0 bases and J by 2 bases, with 13 bases between. The CDR3 loop spans 16 amino acids. Germline V lookup: CDR1 SGDLS, CDR2 YYNGEE. Of note for this clone: Its specificity is not known.

The clonotype was recovered from a woman aged 18-29 years in good health and CMV-seronegative. Sequences were obtained from PBMCs. The chain joins TRBV9 to TRBJ2-3; D is unclear. The CDR3 DNA sequence: TGTGCCAGCAGCGTAGATGGTTTGGGCACCACAGATACGCAGTATTTT. Its translation: CASSVDGLGTTDTQYF.